This T cell receptor (beta chain) was retrieved from a study of blood T cells in healthy people across ages (dated by TCRdb to between 2014 and 2016). Turning to the overall study: Template switching captured roughly one uniquely barcoded TCR beta cDNA molecule per two T cells in model experiments. The study measured age-related changes in TCR beta repertoire diversity using deep sequencing normalized with unique cDNA molecular identifiers. The donors were divided into four age groups: young (average approximately 17 years), middle-aged (about 39), aged (roughly 60) and long-lived (around 87). Two additional independent replicas of 1 million unique cDNA reads from the same blood draw were analyzed for two donors (one aged 18 to 30 and one aged 80 or older).

Results and caveats for the whole study, not just this receptor: Estimates of total diversity based on one million sequenced T cells were considered lower bounds and underestimates. Observed TCR beta diversity correlated strongly with the percentage of naive T cells measured by flow cytometry. Compared with the aged group, more naive CD4+ T cells, fewer expanded clones and increased TCR diversity were shown by the long-lived group, suggesting age selection. Since profiling was done on bulk unsorted PBMCs, naive and antigen-experienced compartments could not be conclusively compared. Because donor CMV infection status was unknown, age-related changes in expanded clonotypes were potentially confounded. As age increased, observed TCR beta diversity per million T cells dropped in a roughly linear way, and a significant reduction was already evident by age roughly 36.

Trimming accounts for 3 bases at V and 9 bases at J, while the number of junction bases matched to no gene is 5. According to the germline V gene, CDR1 reads SGHDN and CDR2 reads FVKESK. The CDR3 runs 13 amino acids, cysteine and phenylalanine included. Left in the record is the CDR3 DNA by itself, 39 bases read in frame from the first base. As concerns this clonotype: This clone's antigen is unknown. Base qualities are missing; no much larger clone stands one base away.

Systemically healthy Caucasian individuals from Russia, over 30 in total and aged roughly 6 to 95 years, were included as donors. Each donor gave around 9 milliliters of peripheral blood, collected into EDTA-treated Vacutainer tubes. Ficoll-Paque density-gradient centrifugation was used to isolate PBMCs, with at least 6.5 million obtained per sample. Trizol reagent was used to extract total RNA from the PBMCs, yielding at least 5.5 micrograms per sample. For every donor, flow cytometry on a PBMC aliquot measured the percentage of naive CD45RAhigh/CD27high T cells. Library method: 5' RACE. The reads were generated on an Illumina HiSeq 2500. A second PCR of roughly 7 to 11 cycles was performed with a sample-barcoded 5' primer and a J-beta primer mix. Each TCR beta cDNA molecule received a unique molecular identifier from a template-switch 5' adaptor carrying 12 random nucleotides. At least 3 million CDR3-containing paired-end reads were obtained from each sample. First-strand cDNA was synthesized from all RNA with the Mint cDNA synthesis kit, primed by a TRBC-specific oligonucleotide. Following uracil-DNA glycosylase treatment, all cDNA underwent a first 18-cycle PCR with the universal primers M1SS and BC2_uni_R. Turning to the authors' computational methods: Each sample was normalized by randomly selecting 1 million high-quality reads, each carrying a distinct molecular identifier. Instead of being binned into consensus sequences, reads that shared molecular identifiers were thrown out. MiTCR, with a Q25 quality threshold and the strictest error-elimination algorithm, was used for CDR3 identification, clonotype clustering and error correction. Lower-bound total TCR beta diversity was estimated with a nonparametric unseen species model using Euler transformation. The public reads were run again by TCRdb, first through fastp at Q25 and then through MiXCR, and only productive beta chains were kept. Rows are combined by CDR3 protein, so each entry shows the most common genes and DNA. The V and J calls were not made by the authors but by TCRdb's processing. This sample gives around 1,000,000 distinct CDR3 sequences in total; under 30% of them show up just once. Of the sample, approximately 0.7% falls within the top ten clones.

The sample was also reused in another study, on T cells of mothers and their children. The second study's authors report: Donors were nine systemically healthy Caucasian individuals: three mothers and their six children. cDNA synthesis consumed the entire amount of extracted RNA, loaded at around 1.5 ug RNA in each 15 ul reaction. In the second PCR, the M1S primer introduced both the sample barcodes and 2-4 random nucleotides. Each mother yielded over 9 million TCR beta CDR3 reads and each child roughly 3.1 million reads. Thymic selection similarly shapes TCR recombination output in related and unrelated pairs, with minor effect from inherited differences. Normalized repertoire overlap in related mother-child pairs was always slightly higher than in unrelated mother-child pairs, but the difference was never significant. Persistent microchimeric T cell clones were not detected, at a sensitivity of about 90 clones per million clonotypes. To look for features that set related mother-child pairs apart from unrelated individuals, the researchers ran deep NGS to compare the TCR beta repertoires of mothers and children. The mean age was roughly 36 +/- 4 years for the mothers and approximately 11 +/- 4 years for the children. After adapter ligation with NEBNext reagents, the libraries were sequenced on Illumina HiSeq 2000 with 100+100 nt paired-end reads. To prevent cross-contamination, the mother and child libraries were prepared a month apart and were sequenced in separate runs. For each donor, between about 500,000 and 2,200,000 distinct TCR beta clonotypes were identified. Naive TCR beta clonotypes were estimated from low-frequency clonotypes matched to each donor's FACS-determined naive share, without sorting.

Sequenced input: blood. This TCR was recovered from a girl aged 2-9 years in good health. The sequence links TRBV14 to TRBJ2-1; 7 bases in the junction line up with TRBD1. CDR3 protein: CASSQGQQLEQFF. The bases are TGTGCCAGCAGCCAGGGACAGCAGCTTGAGCAGTTCTTC.